These 15 T cell receptor beta chains were sequenced from one sample in a study of T cell repertoires in cytomegalovirus infection (dated by TCRdb to the late 2010s). Sequencing took place on an Illumina HiSeq 1500. The public reads were run again by TCRdb, first through fastp at Q25 and then through MiXCR, and only productive beta chains were kept. Each record represents a unique CDR3 protein, reported with the most common genes and DNA among its rows. This sample has 200,000 or so distinct CDR3 sequences in its table, and around two fifths of those were observed once. 55% to 60% of the sample belongs to the ten largest clones. Interpreted using the paper, the treatment or condition label stands for: in vitro stimulation with specific CMV peptide epitopes to enrich CMV-specific T cells. Antigen specificity for these receptors is unknown. The sample was CD8+ T cells from cultured PBMCs, taken from culture after CMV antigen stimulation. These receptors all come from a human donor in good health (CMV status not recorded). Some clones in this sample may be carry-over from other donors' samples.

This chain uses TRBV6-2 or TRBV6-3 with TRBJ2-1; possibly TRBD2 for D (5 bases). Germline CDR1 MNHEY, CDR2 SVGEGT. V was shortened by 8 bases and J by 9 bases, with 11 bases between the two germline ends. This CDR3 is 11 amino acids long. The CDR3 is CASPEGTEQFF. The CDR3 nucleotides are TGTGCCAGCCCCGAGGGAACTGAGCAGTTCTTC.

This clonotype was counted ten times or more. The chain carries TRBV7-8 and TRBJ1-1, with D tentatively TRBD1 (5 bases). Germline V gene data show CDR1 as SGHVS and CDR2 as FQNEAQ. With 1 base removed from V and 3 bases from J, the gap between germline ends came to 12 bases. The CDR3 loop spans 15 amino acids. The CDR3 coding sequence is TGTGCCAGCAGCTTAGGGGGGTCTGGGGACACTGAAGCTTTCTTT. The encoded protein is CASSLGGSGDTEAFF.

This chain uses TRBV12-3 or TRBV12-4 with TRBJ2-7; 11 nucleotides line up with TRBD2. The CDR3 contains 15 residues. V was clipped by 6 bases and J by 3 bases; unmatched bases: 7. The CDR3 loop reads CASRSSGRDYYEQYF. The CDR3 nucleotides are TGTGCCAGCAGGAGTAGCGGGAGGGACTACTACGAGCAGTACTTC.

V and J are TRBV12-3 or TRBV12-4 and TRBJ2-1, with a possible D match to TRBD1 (5 bases). This CDR3 has 14 amino acids. The germline V and J ends were trimmed by 2 bases and 4 bases, with 9 bases remaining between them. This chain's CDR3 is CASSLPQGYNEQFF. The CDR3, as DNA: TGTGCCAGCAGTTTACCCCAGGGTTACAATGAGCAGTTCTTC.

The chain recombines TRBV7-3 with TRBJ2-7; the match to TRBD1 covers 7 bases. CDR1 SGHTA and CDR2 FQGTGA come from the germline V gene. CDR3 size: 13 residues. The V and J ends lost 1 base and 5 bases, in that order; junction bases with no gene match: 2. In DNA, the CDR3 is TGTGCCAGCAGCTTAATTACAGGGGACGAGCAGTACTTC. It encodes CASSLITGDEQYF.

The V and J genes are TRBV24-1 and TRBJ1-2; D gene uncertain. The germline gives CDR1 KGHDR, CDR2 SFDVKD. Deletions cut 3 bases from V and 2 bases from J, with 9 bases between. This CDR3 spans 14 amino acids. Written as DNA, the CDR3 is TGTGCCACCAGTGATCCCATAACCAACTATGGCTACACCTTC. It encodes CATSDPITNYGYTF.

The genes are TRBV7-9 and TRBJ1-2; 8 nucleotides line up with TRBD1. Trimming removed 7 bases from V and 3 bases from J; junction bases left unmatched: 16. The CDR3 length is 17 residues. Germline CDR1 and CDR2: SEHNR and FQNEAQ (reference sequence). The CDR3 reads CASTDGTGLGTDYGYTF. For the CDR3, the DNA is TGTGCCAGCACGGATGGGACAGGCCTCGGGACTGACTATGGCTACACCTTC. Full variable domain (remainder filled in from reference TRBV7-9 and TRBJ1-2): DTGVSQNPRHKITKRGQNVTFRCDPISEHNRLYWYRQTLGQGPEFLTYFQNEAQLEKSRLLSDRFSAERPKGSFSTLEIQRTEQGDSAMYLCASTDGTGLGTDYGYTFGSGTRLTVV.

The chain carries TRBV5-1 and TRBJ2-1; D ambiguous. CDR3 length: 15 amino acids. Germline lookup yields CDR1 SGHRS and CDR2 YFSETQ. Trimming took 0 bases from V and 4 from J, leaving 11 bases between them. The CDR3: CASSLEDPLYNEQFF. CDR3 DNA: TGCGCCAGCAGCTTGGAAGACCCCCTTTACAATGAGCAGTTCTTC.

This chain links TRBV20-1 with TRBJ2-1, with TRBD1 identical over 9 bases. The CDR3 covers 17 residues. With 0 bases clipped from V and 6 bases from J, the junction kept 12 bases outside the gene matches. CDR1 DFQATT and CDR2 SNEGSKA come from the germline V gene (reference sequence). DNA of the CDR3: TGCAGTGCTAGAGATTTCTCCGGGACAGGGTTGTTCAATGAGCAGTTCTTC. This translates into CSARDFSGTGLFNEQFF.

This clonotype was observed a few times. The V gene is TRBV4-1, the J gene TRBJ2-3, with 13 bases aligning to TRBD2. This CDR3 is 17 amino acids long. The V gene's germline CDR1 is MGHRA and CDR2 YSYEKL. V lost 4 bases, J lost 0 bases, and 4 bases stayed unmatched. The CDR3 reads CASSLTGLAGSTDTQYF. DNA of the CDR3: TGCGCCAGCAGCCTGACGGGACTAGCGGGAAGCACAGATACGCAGTATTTT.

This chain joins TRBV6-5 and TRBJ1-1, with no clear D. Trimming removed 0 bases at V and 5 bases at J, with 7 bases between. The germline gives CDR1 MNHEY, CDR2 SVGAGI. The CDR3 consists of 13 residues. The CDR3 reads CASSYSRRTEAFF. The CDR3 DNA sequence: TGTGCCAGCAGTTACTCGAGGAGGACTGAAGCTTTCTTT.

This clonotype has just a few counts. The DNA of the CDR3 is TGCGCCAGCAGCCAAGATTGGGACCCCGGGGCCGGGGAGCTGTTTTTT. This translates into CASSQDWDPGAGELFF. The V and J genes are TRBV4-1 and TRBJ2-2, with D tentatively TRBD1 or TRBD2 (5 bases each). The germline V and J ends were trimmed by 0 bases and 6 bases, with 14 bases remaining between them. Germline loops: CDR1 MGHRA, CDR2 YSYEKL. The CDR3 has 16 amino acids.

The chain recombines TRBV19 with TRBJ2-2, with TRBD2 identical over 9 bases. Germline V gene data show CDR1 as LNHDA and CDR2 as SQIVND (reference sequence). The V segment lost 4 bases and the J segment 5 bases; nucleotides outside the gene matches: 2. This CDR3 spans 14 amino acids. In DNA, the CDR3 is TGTGCCAGTAGTACAAGCGGGGGGACCGGGGAGCTGTTTTTT. It codes for CASSTSGGTGELFF.

This chain links TRBV4-1 with TRBJ1-2; possible D gene TRBD1, 5 bases. V dropped 0 bases and J dropped 8 bases, with 13 bases sitting between them. Germline lookup yields CDR1 MGHRA and CDR2 YSYEKL. The CDR3 length is 14 residues. The CDR3 nucleotides are TGCGCCAGCAGCCAAGATCAGGGCAGGGAAGGCTACACCTTC. Amino acid sequence: CASSQDQGREGYTF.

A few counts support this clonotype. This chain links TRBV7-8 with TRBJ2-2; no reliable D call. This CDR3 comprises 14 residues. Germline CDR1 reads SGHVS; CDR2 reads FQNEAQ. Trimming took 2 bases from V and 6 from J, leaving 10 bases between them. This CDR3 reads CASSLLVGSGELFF. DNA of the CDR3: TGTGCCAGCAGCTTACTTGTGGGGTCCGGGGAGCTGTTTTTT.